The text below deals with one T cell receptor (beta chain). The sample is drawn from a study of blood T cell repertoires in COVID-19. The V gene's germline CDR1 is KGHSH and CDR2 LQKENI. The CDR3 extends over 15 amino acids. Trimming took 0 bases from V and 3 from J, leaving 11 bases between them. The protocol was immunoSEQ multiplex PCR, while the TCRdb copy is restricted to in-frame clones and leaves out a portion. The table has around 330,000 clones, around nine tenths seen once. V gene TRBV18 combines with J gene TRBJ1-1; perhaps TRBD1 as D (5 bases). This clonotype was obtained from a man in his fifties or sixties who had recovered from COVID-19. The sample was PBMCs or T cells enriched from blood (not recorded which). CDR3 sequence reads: CASSPPSGMYTEAFF. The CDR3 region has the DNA TGTGCCAGCTCACCACCATCAGGGATGTACACTGAAGCTTTCTTT.